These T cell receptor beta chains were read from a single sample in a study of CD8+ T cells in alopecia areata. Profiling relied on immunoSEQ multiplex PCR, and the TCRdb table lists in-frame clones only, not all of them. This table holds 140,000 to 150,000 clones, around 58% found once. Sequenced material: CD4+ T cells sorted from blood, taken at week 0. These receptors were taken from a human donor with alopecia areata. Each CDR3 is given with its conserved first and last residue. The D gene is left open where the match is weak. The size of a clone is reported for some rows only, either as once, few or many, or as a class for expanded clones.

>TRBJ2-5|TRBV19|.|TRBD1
TGTGCCAGTAGTCCGTGGACAGGGGGCACGGCGGAGACCCAGTACTTC
CASSPWTGGTAETQYF
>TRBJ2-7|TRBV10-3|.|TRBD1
TGTGCCATCAGGACCGGGACAGCAGGAAGGGAGCAGTACTTC
CAIRTGTAGREQYF
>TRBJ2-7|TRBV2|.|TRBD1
TGTGCCAGCAGAGCCGGGACAGCAGGCTACGAGCAGTACTTC
CASRAGTAGYEQYF
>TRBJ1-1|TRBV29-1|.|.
TGCAGCGTCCGACAGGTAGTAAACACTGAAGCTTTCTTT
CSVRQVVNTEAFF
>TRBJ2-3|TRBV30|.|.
TGTGCCTGGAGTGTACGGTTAAATCCAGATACGCAGTATTTT
CAWSVRLNPDTQYF
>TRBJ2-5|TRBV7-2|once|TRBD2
TGTGCCAGCAGCCCCCTGGCGGGAGGGCCCCAGTACTTC
CASSPLAGGPQYF
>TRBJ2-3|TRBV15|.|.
TGTGCCACCAGCAGCCCTAGCACAGATACGCAGTATTTT
CATSSPSTDTQYF
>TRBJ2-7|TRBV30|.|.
TGTGCCTGGAGTAAATCCCCACCCTACGAGCAGTACTTC
CAWSKSPPYEQYF
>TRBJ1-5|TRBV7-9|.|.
TGTGCCAGCAGCCAACAGGAGAATCAGCCCCAGCATTTT
CASSQQENQPQHF
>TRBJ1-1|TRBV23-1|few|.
TGCGCCAGCAGTCAATCAACCATGAACACTGAAGCTTTCTTT
CASSQSTMNTEAFF
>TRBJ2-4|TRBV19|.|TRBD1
TGTGCCAGTAGCACGACAGGGGGGAACATTCAGTACTTC
CASSTTGGNIQYF
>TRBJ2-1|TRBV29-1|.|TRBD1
TGCAGCGTCCTGGGACAGGGAGGCAATGAGCAGTTCTTC
CSVLGQGGNEQFF
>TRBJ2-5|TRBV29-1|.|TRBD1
TGCAGCGTTCGAACAGGGGGCCGGGAGACCCAGTACTTC
CSVRTGGRETQYF
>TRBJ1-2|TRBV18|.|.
TGTGCCAGCTCACCACGATTCCAGGAGAACTATGGCTACACCTTC
CASSPRFQENYGYTF
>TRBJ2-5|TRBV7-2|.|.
TGTGCCAGCAGCCCCCCGGGGTTTAGAGAGACCCAGTACTTC
CASSPPGFRETQYF
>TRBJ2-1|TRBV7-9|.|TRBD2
TGTGCCAGCAGCCAGTCCGGACTAGCCCAGTTCTTC
CASSQSGLAQFF
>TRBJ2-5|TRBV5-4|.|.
TGTGCCAGCACTTCCCCCGGAGTGGGCGAGACCCAGTACTTC
CASTSPGVGETQYF
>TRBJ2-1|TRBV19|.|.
TGTGCCAGTAGTCCCCTGGCAGGGGGGAAGTGGAATGAGCAGTTCTTC
CASSPLAGGKWNEQFF
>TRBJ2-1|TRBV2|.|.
TGTGCCAGCAGGGCCACGGCCTTATCCTACAATGAGCAGTTCTTC
CASRATALSYNEQFF
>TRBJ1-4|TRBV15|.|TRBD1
TGTGCCACCAGCAGAGACTGGGACAGATCTGAAAAACTGTTTTTT
CATSRDWDRSEKLFF
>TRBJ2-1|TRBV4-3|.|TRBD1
TGCGCCAGCAGCCAAGTTAAAAGACAGGGACCTGAGCAGTTCTTC
CASSQVKRQGPEQFF
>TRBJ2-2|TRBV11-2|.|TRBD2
TGTGCCAGCAGCCGACTAGCGGGGGCCACCGGGGAGCTGTTTTTT
CASSRLAGATGELFF
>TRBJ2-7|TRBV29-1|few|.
TGCAGCGTGGACTTGGGTCCGGGAGAGCAGTACTTC
CSVDLGPGEQYF
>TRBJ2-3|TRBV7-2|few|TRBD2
TGTGCCAGCAGCTTGATCCCAGCGGGGGGCACAGATACGCAGTATTTT
CASSLIPAGGTDTQYF
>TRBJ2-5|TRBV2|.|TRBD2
TGTGCCAGCACCGAAGGGTCCGGCGGGGGGGTCTACGAGACCCAGTACTTC
CASTEGSGGGVYETQYF
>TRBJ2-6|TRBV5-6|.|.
TGTGCCAGCAGCTTGGTAAACGTCCTGACTTTC
CASSLVNVLTF
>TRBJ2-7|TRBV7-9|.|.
TGTGCCAGCAGCCCCCAACCTGGGCCCTACGAGCAGTACTTC
CASSPQPGPYEQYF
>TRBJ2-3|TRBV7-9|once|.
TGTGCCAGCAGCTTACTGTATCCTACGCAGTATTTT
CASSLLYPTQYF
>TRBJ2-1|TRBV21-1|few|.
TGTGCCAGCATCCGGGGGGGACAGGGAATACCCCAGTTCTTC
CASIRGGQGIPQFF
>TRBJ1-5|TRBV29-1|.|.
TGCAGCGTTAGGACGGCCGGGACCAATCAGCCCCAGCATTTT
CSVRTAGTNQPQHF
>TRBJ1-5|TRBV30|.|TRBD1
TGTGCCTGGAGTCCCAGGGGGAATAGCAATCAGCCCCAGCATTTT
CAWSPRGNSNQPQHF
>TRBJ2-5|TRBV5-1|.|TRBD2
TGCGCCAGCAGCTCTCTAGCGGGGCAACAAGAGACCCAGTACTTC
CASSSLAGQQETQYF